The following is a T cell receptor beta chain sequence with its context. These data originate in a study of naive and memory T cell subsets. Four PCR rounds used nested alpha and beta constant region primers plus the SP2 primer. In TCRdb, the 5' RACE reads were re-called with MiXCR into one record per CDR3 protein. The sample lists approximately 58,000 distinct CDR3 sequences, 7% to 8.5% occurring once. The library had UMIs added by 3' ligation of an oligonucleotide to TCR cDNA. This clonotype originated in a male donor in good health.

CDR3 protein: CASSLNHGQGDGYTF. The DNA for the CDR3 is TGTGCCAGCAGCCTCAACCATGGACAGGGGGATGGCTACACCTTC. The J gene is TRBJ1-2, the V gene TRBV11-2, with 10 bases that match TRBD1. Per germline, CDR1 SGHAT and CDR2 FQNNGV. The CDR3 extends over 15 amino acids. J gave up 6 bases and V 5 bases, and 9 bases lay outside the gene matches.